Listed below are T cell receptor beta chains from one sample, sequenced in a study of T cell changes during pregnancy in multiple sclerosis. Assay: immunoSEQ multiplex PCR; the TCRdb copy retains only in-frame clones and omits some. The table lists about 30,000 clones, roughly 91% of them singletons. Here the sequenced sample was peripheral blood, taken in the second trimester of pregnancy. These receptors all stem from a female donor in good health, enrolled as a control in a pregnancy study. Each CDR3 is given with its conserved first and last residue. A D gene is named only where the DNA matches it firmly. Where a row states a size, it is once, few, many or the class of an expanded clone; other rows omit it.

d_call: TRBD2; v_call: TRBV7-2; clone_size: NA; j_call: TRBJ2-3; cdr3_aa: CASMISGGGGTDTQYF; cdr3_nt: TGTGCCAGCATGATATCGGGGGGGGGAGGCACAGATACGCAGTATTTT
d_call: NA; v_call: TRBV7-2; clone_size: NA; j_call: TRBJ2-3; cdr3_aa: CASSPNVDTQYF; cdr3_nt: TGTGCCAGCAGCCCCAATGTGGATACGCAGTATTTT
d_call: TRBD1; v_call: TRBV28; clone_size: NA; j_call: TRBJ1-1; cdr3_aa: CASIIKAGGGWDTEAFF; cdr3_nt: TGTGCCAGCATCATAAAGGCAGGGGGCGGTTGGGACACTGAAGCTTTCTTT
d_call: NA; v_call: TRBV6-5; clone_size: NA; j_call: TRBJ1-5; cdr3_aa: CASSYGGSNQPQHF; cdr3_nt: TGTGCCAGCAGTTACGGGGGGAGCAATCAGCCCCAGCATTTT
d_call: NA; v_call: TRBV6-5; clone_size: NA; j_call: TRBJ1-1; cdr3_aa: CASSYSTGNTEAFF; cdr3_nt: TGTGCCAGCAGTTACTCCACAGGGAACACTGAAGCTTTCTTT
d_call: TRBD1; v_call: TRBV7-7; clone_size: NA; j_call: TRBJ1-5; cdr3_aa: CASSPQGAARGNQPQHF; cdr3_nt: TGTGCTAGCAGCCCTCAGGGGGCGGCTCGGGGAAATCAGCCCCAGCATTTT
d_call: NA; v_call: TRBV10-2; clone_size: NA; j_call: TRBJ2-1; cdr3_aa: CASSPSLLVNEQFF; cdr3_nt: TGCGCCAGCAGTCCAAGCCTACTAGTCAATGAGCAGTTCTTC
d_call: NA; v_call: TRBV29-1; clone_size: NA; j_call: TRBJ1-4; cdr3_aa: CSVGYGEKLFF; cdr3_nt: TGCAGCGTTGGGTATGGCGAAAAACTGTTTTTT
d_call: TRBD1; v_call: TRBV6-1; clone_size: NA; j_call: TRBJ2-1; cdr3_aa: CASSEADRVNEQFF; cdr3_nt: TGTGCCAGCAGTGAAGCAGACAGGGTGAATGAGCAGTTCTTC
d_call: NA; v_call: TRBV28; clone_size: NA; j_call: TRBJ1-3; cdr3_aa: CASYGSGGKGNTIYF; cdr3_nt: TGTGCCAGTTACGGGTCGGGAGGAAAGGGAAACACCATATATTTT
d_call: TRBD1; v_call: TRBV11-3; clone_size: NA; j_call: TRBJ1-2; cdr3_aa: CASSLAQGGGYTF; cdr3_nt: TGTGCCAGCAGCTTAGCACAGGGGGGAGGCTACACCTTC
d_call: TRBD2; v_call: TRBV7-9; clone_size: NA; j_call: TRBJ2-1; cdr3_aa: CASSLAQGLDYEQFF; cdr3_nt: TGTGCCAGCAGCTTAGCCCAGGGACTAGACTATGAGCAGTTCTTC
d_call: TRBD2; v_call: TRBV30; clone_size: once; j_call: TRBJ2-5; cdr3_aa: CAWKAGSWLETQYF; cdr3_nt: TGTGCCTGGAAAGCGGGAAGTTGGCTGGAGACCCAGTACTTC
d_call: NA; v_call: TRBV6-6; clone_size: few; j_call: TRBJ1-2; cdr3_aa: CASQNNYGYTF; cdr3_nt: TGTGCCAGCCAAAATAACTATGGCTACACCTTC
d_call: TRBD1; v_call: TRBV4-2; clone_size: NA; j_call: TRBJ1-3; cdr3_aa: CASSQIRQGPSGNTIYF; cdr3_nt: TGTGCCAGCAGCCAGATTAGACAGGGTCCCTCTGGAAACACCATATATTTT
d_call: TRBD2; v_call: TRBV25-1; clone_size: NA; j_call: TRBJ2-5; cdr3_aa: CASTLLAGGQETQYF; cdr3_nt: TGTGCCAGCACGTTACTAGCGGGGGGCCAAGAGACCCAGTACTTC
d_call: TRBD2; v_call: TRBV27; clone_size: NA; j_call: TRBJ2-7; cdr3_aa: CASSRGGLGEQYF; cdr3_nt: TGTGCCAGCAGTCGGGGGGGCTTGGGGGAGCAGTACTTC
d_call: NA; v_call: TRBV27; clone_size: NA; j_call: TRBJ1-6; cdr3_aa: CASSLWKVATGVSPLHF; cdr3_nt: TGTGCCAGCAGTTTATGGAAAGTAGCGACAGGAGTTTCACCCCTCCACTTT
d_call: TRBD2; v_call: TRBV4-2; clone_size: once; j_call: TRBJ2-1; cdr3_aa: CASSQEFSGFYNEQFF; cdr3_nt: TGTGCCAGCAGCCAAGAATTTAGCGGGTTTTACAATGAGCAGTTCTTC
d_call: NA; v_call: TRBV19; clone_size: NA; j_call: TRBJ1-5; cdr3_aa: CASSIIWAGHQPQHF; cdr3_nt: TGTGCCAGTAGTATTATTTGGGCAGGGCATCAGCCCCAGCATTTT
d_call: TRBD1; v_call: TRBV7-9; clone_size: NA; j_call: TRBJ1-2; cdr3_aa: CASSLPRGRDGYTF; cdr3_nt: TGTGCCAGCAGCTTACCCAGGGGGCGGGATGGCTACACCTTC
d_call: NA; v_call: TRBV7-3; clone_size: NA; j_call: TRBJ2-2; cdr3_aa: CASSFYQGSGELFF; cdr3_nt: TGTGCCAGCAGCTTTTATCAGGGATCCGGGGAGCTGTTTTTT
d_call: NA; v_call: TRBV6-6; clone_size: NA; j_call: TRBJ2-7; cdr3_aa: CASSPLQEQYF; cdr3_nt: TGTGCCAGCAGTCCCCTCCAGGAGCAGTACTTC
d_call: NA; v_call: TRBV4-3; clone_size: once; j_call: TRBJ2-1; cdr3_aa: CASSQEPRGNYNEQFF; cdr3_nt: TGCGCCAGCAGCCAAGAGCCCAGGGGAAACTACAATGAGCAGTTCTTC
d_call: NA; v_call: TRBV5-1; clone_size: NA; j_call: TRBJ1-2; cdr3_aa: CASSSQGGNYGYTF; cdr3_nt: TGCGCCAGCAGCTCCCAGGGAGGGAACTATGGCTACACCTTC
d_call: NA; v_call: TRBV4-2; clone_size: NA; j_call: TRBJ1-1; cdr3_aa: CASSQDPAGTQLSEAFF; cdr3_nt: TGTGCCAGCAGCCAAGATCCGGCCGGGACACAATTGTCTGAAGCTTTCTTT
d_call: NA; v_call: TRBV6-6; clone_size: NA; j_call: TRBJ2-2; cdr3_aa: CASRNEAGELFF; cdr3_nt: TGTGCCAGCAGGAACGAGGCCGGGGAGCTGTTTTTT
d_call: TRBD1; v_call: TRBV14; clone_size: NA; j_call: TRBJ2-7; cdr3_aa: CASSPTGPREQYF; cdr3_nt: TGTGCCAGCAGCCCGACAGGGCCTCGGGAGCAGTACTTC